This T cell receptor (beta chain) appears in the sequencing data of a study of response to subunit inactivated influenza vaccine. The study, taken as a whole, reports: Each seasonal influenza vaccination, the authors suggested, recruits few new T cells.

A word on this clonotype: The antigen is not known.

The CDR3 length is 15 residues. V was trimmed by 7 bases and J by 5 bases, leaving 20 bases between them. The germline CDR1 and CDR2 sequences are SGHTA and FQGNSA. TCRdb called the RT-PCR reads again in MiXCR, with one record for every CDR3 protein. Of over 800,000 distinct CDR3 sequences listed, less than 25% were seen once; the top ten hold about a tenth. The genes are TRBV7-2 and TRBJ1-2; the D is unclear. Sequencing used PBMCs from blood, obtained roughly 5 days after vaccination. The sequence derives from a man in his forties or fifties who received an inactivated influenza vaccine. This chain's CDR3 is CASTINRATLYGYTF. The CDR3 DNA is TGTGCCAGCACCATCAACAGAGCTACGTTATATGGCTACACCTTC.